This entry lists 27 T cell receptor beta chains sequenced from one sample in a study of T cell responses to AZD1222 COVID-19 vaccine. Method: immunoSEQ multiplex PCR; TCRdb's copy keeps in-frame clones and lacks some. The sample shows 95,000 to 100,000 clones, around nine tenths of them seen only once. The starting material was peripheral blood, obtained 28 days after the second AZD1222 dose. The receptor set was obtained from an adult who received the AZD1222 COVID-19 vaccine.

V and J are TRBV7-2 and TRBJ2-7; 7 bases match TRBD1. Germline V lookup: CDR1 SGHTA, CDR2 FQGNSA. The trim removed 6 bases at V and 2 bases at J, leaving 7 bases unmatched. The CDR3 runs to 14 residues. The CDR3 here is CASRYGQETYEQYF. The CDR3 DNA reads as TGTGCCAGCAGATATGGACAGGAAACCTACGAGCAGTACTTC. The whole variable domain, filled in from reference TRBV7-2 and TRBJ2-7, reads GAGVSQSPSNKVTEKGKDVELRCDPISGHTALYWYRQSLGQGLEFLIYFQGNSAPDKSGLPSDRFSAERTGGSVSTLTIQRTQQEDSAVYLCASRYGQETYEQYFGPGTRLTVT.

This chain connects TRBV11-3 to TRBJ2-5; D is unclear. The CDR3 totals 15 residues. CDR1 SGHNT and CDR2 YENEEA come from the germline V gene. V gave up 0 bases and J gave up 5 bases, with 13 bases separating them. CDR3 DNA: TGTGCCAGCAGCTTAGACGTGGCCCCTCTCGAGACCCAGTACTTC. Encoded protein: CASSLDVAPLETQYF. Full variable domain (missing parts from reference TRBV11-3 and TRBJ2-5): EAGVVQSPRYKIIEKKQPVAFWCNPISGHNTLYWYLQNLGQGPELLIRYENEEAVDDSQLPKDRFSAERLKGVDSTLKIQPAELGDSAVYLCASSLDVAPLETQYFGPGTRLLVL.

The V and J genes are TRBV6-5 and TRBJ1-5; D remains unclear. Trimming pared 0 bases from V and 7 bases from J, leaving 13 bases between. Germline V gives CDR1 MNHEY, CDR2 SVGAGI. This CDR3 comprises 15 residues. This chain's CDR3 is CASSYSIAAGQPQHF. The CDR3 DNA reads TGTGCCAGCAGTTACTCGATAGCGGCCGGGCAGCCCCAGCATTTT.

The sample holds one count of this clone. CDR3 sequence: CASSLVANSPLHF. DNA of the CDR3: TGTGCCAGCAGCTTGGTTGCGAATTCACCCCTCCACTTT. The V call is TRBV5-6, the J call TRBJ1-6; D remains unclear. Trimming removed 0 bases at V and 7 bases at J, with 5 bases between. The CDR3 runs 13 residues. In germline, CDR1 is SGHDT, CDR2 YYEEEE. The variable domain in full, completed from reference TRBV5-6 and TRBJ1-6, reads DAGVTQSPTHLIKTRGQQVTLRCSPKSGHDTVSWYQQALGQGPQFIFQYYEEEERQRGNFPDRFSGHQFPNYSSELNVNALLLGDSALYLCASSLVANSPLHFGNGTRLTVT.

V is TRBV5-1 and J is TRBJ1-3; D is unclear. The CDR3 is made up of 14 amino acids. Germline V gives CDR1 SGHRS, CDR2 YFSETQ. Trimming left V 6 bases short and J 0 bases short, with 10 bases between. CDR3 loop: CASTDGNSGNTIYF. The CDR3 DNA reads TGCGCCAGCACCGATGGAAACTCTGGAAACACCATATATTTT. The full variable domain, its missing parts supplied by reference TRBV5-1 and TRBJ1-3, is KAGVTQTPRYLIKTRGQQVTLSCSPISGHRSVSWYQQTPGQGLQFLFEYFSETQRNKGNFPGRFSGRQFSNSRSEMNVSTLELGDSALYLCASTDGNSGNTIYFGEGSWLTVV.

J is TRBJ1-4 and V is TRBV12-3 or TRBV12-4; D remains ambiguous. This CDR3 region has 12 residues. Trimming shortened V by 6 bases and J by 5 bases, and 7 bases separated the two germline ends. CDR3 bases: TGTGCCAGCAGGCCAGGCAATGAAAAACTGTTTTTT. This codes for CASRPGNEKLFF.

The rearrangement uses TRBV5-1 and TRBJ1-4, with 7 bases identical to TRBD1. This CDR3 comprises 14 residues. Looked up from germline, CDR1 is SGHRS and CDR2 is YFSETQ. Unmatched junction bases numbered 5, after V lost 1 base and J lost 8 bases. The chain's CDR3 is CASSLQGGREKLFF. CDR3 coding DNA: TGCGCCAGCAGCTTGCAGGGGGGTAGAGAAAAACTGTTTTTT.

This clone was observed a single time. This chain links TRBV5-1 with TRBJ2-3; D remains ambiguous. Germline V CDR1 and CDR2: SGHRS, YFSETQ. V lost 1 base and J 5 bases, leaving 2 bases between the germline ends. The CDR3 runs 11 residues. The CDR3 coding sequence is TGCGCCAGCAGCTTGTTAGATACGCAGTATTTT. The encoded protein is CASSLLDTQYF.

The rearrangement joins TRBV2 to TRBJ2-2; D gene ambiguous. Trimming cost V 5 bases and J 1 base, with 8 bases left between them. The CDR3 loop spans 14 amino acids. Germline V CDR1 and CDR2: SNHLY, FYNNEI. CDR3 sequence: CASSRNQNTGELFF. CDR3 coding DNA: TGTGCCAGCAGTAGAAATCAGAACACCGGGGAGCTGTTTTTT.

This chain links TRBV5-1 with TRBJ2-7; 9 bases are shared with TRBD1. The germline CDR1 and CDR2 sequences are SGHRS and YFSETQ. The CDR3 has 17 residues. The junction had 17 bases not matched to a gene; V was cut back by 3 bases and J by 7 bases. The CDR3 reads CASSYRSPRTGTGEQYF. The CDR3 DNA follows: TGCGCCAGCAGCTACCGGTCTCCAAGGACCGGGACAGGGGAGCAGTACTTC.

DNA of the CDR3: TGTGCCAGTAGGCGGGACAGACCCCAAGAGACTTTCTTT. Its translation is CASRRDRPQETFF. The chain couples TRBV6-5 to TRBJ1-1; 7 positions agree with TRBD1. Germline loops: CDR1 MNHEY, CDR2 SVGAGI. V dropped 9 bases and J dropped 12; count of bases not matched to a gene: 16. The CDR3 loop spans 13 amino acids.

V usage is TRBV30 and J usage is TRBJ2-7; no clear D gene. This CDR3 contains 12 residues. V dropped 2 bases and J dropped 3 bases, with 8 bases sitting between them. The V gene's germline CDR1 is GTSNPN and CDR2 SVGIG (reference sequence). CDR3 protein: CAWSWADYEQYF. CDR3 DNA sequence: TGTGCCTGGAGTTGGGCGGACTACGAGCAGTACTTC.

J is TRBJ1-1 and V is TRBV7-3; D may be TRBD1 (6 bases). The CDR3 contains 13 residues. V was pared by 5 bases and J by 5 bases, with 12 bases between. From germline, CDR1 is SGHTA and CDR2 FQGTGA. CDR3 loop: CASSVQGRTEAFF. The CDR3, as DNA: TGTGCCAGCAGCGTACAGGGTAGGACTGAAGCTTTCTTT.

The chain employs TRBV10-3 and TRBJ2-7; 11 bases line up with TRBD1. The CDR3 has 14 amino acids. Germline CDR1 reads ENHRY; CDR2 reads SYGVKD. Unmatched junction bases numbered 9, after V lost 10 bases and J lost 4 bases. This CDR3 is CATEEDRGRYEQYF. Written as DNA, the CDR3 is TGTGCCACGGAGGAGGACAGGGGGCGGTACGAGCAGTACTTC.

The chain is built from TRBV27 and TRBJ1-5; D not resolved. The CDR3 has 14 residues. Germline V gene lookup returns CDR1 MNHEY and CDR2 SMNVEV (reference sequence). Trimming shortened V by 7 bases and J by 0 bases, and 10 bases separated the two germline ends. The CDR3 region has the DNA TGTGCCAGCAACTGCTCAGGTAGCAATCAGCCCCAGCATTTT. This gives the protein CASNCSGSNQPQHF.

The chain couples TRBV29-1 to TRBJ1-1, with a tentative D call TRBD1 (5 bases). Trimming removed 1 base from V and 8 bases from J, with 11 bases in between. The CDR3 is 12 residues long. CDR1 and CDR2 (germline): SQVTM, ANQGSEA. The CDR3 loop reads CSVEAQTEEAFF. The CDR3 DNA follows: TGCAGCGTTGAAGCCCAGACAGAAGAAGCTTTCTTT.

V gene TRBV10-1 combines with J gene TRBJ2-4; 11 nucleotides match TRBD2. J gave up 8 bases and V 6 bases, and 3 bases lay outside the gene matches. Germline CDR1 WNHNN, CDR2 SYGVQD (reference sequence). The CDR3 is 13 residues long. The chain's CDR3 is CASSTSGSDIQYF. Written as DNA, the CDR3 is TGCGCCAGCAGCACTAGCGGGAGTGACATTCAGTACTTC.

The V call is TRBV5-1, the J call TRBJ2-5, with D maybe TRBD1 (6 bases). The CDR3 covers 15 residues. Germline assignment: CDR1 SGHRS and CDR2 YFSETQ. Trimming removed 0 bases at V and 2 bases at J, with 11 bases between. CDR3 DNA sequence: TGCGCCAGCAGCTTGGACAGGGTCATTCAAGAGACCCAGTACTTC. This encodes CASSLDRVIQETQYF.

The V gene is TRBV3-1 (or the pseudogene TRBV3-2), the J gene TRBJ2-6; TRBD1 might be the D (5 bases). CDR3 size: 15 residues. With 4 bases removed from V and 5 bases from J, the gap between germline ends came to 12 bases. Germline V gene lookup returns CDR1 LGHDT and CDR2 YNNKEL (reference sequence). The CDR3 reads CASSPTGFWANVLTF. CDR3 coding DNA: TGTGCCAGCAGCCCCACAGGATTTTGGGCCAACGTCCTGACTTTC.

The rearrangement links TRBV6-1 to TRBJ1-2; D remains ambiguous. The CDR3 spans 15 residues. The germline CDR1 and CDR2 sequences are MNHNS and SASEGT. Trimming cost V 2 bases and J 0 bases, with 10 bases left between them. The CDR3 region has the DNA TGTGCCAGCAGTGAAAGTATGGCCGCTAACTATGGCTACACCTTC. As protein: CASSESMAANYGYTF.

This chain connects TRBV5-4 to TRBJ2-1; tentative D call: TRBD2 (5 bases). In germline, CDR1 is SGHNT, CDR2 YYREEE (reference sequence). Trimming shortened V by 1 base and J by 5 bases, and 10 bases separated the two germline ends. The CDR3 covers 14 residues. In DNA, the CDR3 is TGTGCCAGCAGCTTGTTTAGCGTAGACAATGAGCAGTTCTTC. Its protein is CASSLFSVDNEQFF.

This chain uses TRBV15 with TRBJ1-1, with unresolved D. Trimming shortened V by 4 bases and J by 11 bases, and 14 bases separated the two germline ends. Germline-derived CDR1 and CDR2 are LNHNV and YYDKDF (reference sequence). This CDR3 is 12 amino acids long. The CDR3 DNA is TGTGCCACCAGCACTCGACACCTTCCTGCTTTCTTT. This codes for CATSTRHLPAFF.

The chain joins TRBV5-5 to TRBJ1-2; tentatively, D is TRBD1 (5 bases). The germline V gene has CDR1 SGHKS and CDR2 YYEKEE (reference sequence). The CDR3 contains 14 residues. V lost 2 bases, J lost 0 bases, and 8 bases lay in between. CDR3 sequence reads: CASSLTGSNYGYTF. The DNA of the CDR3 is TGTGCCAGCAGCTTAACAGGCTCTAACTATGGCTACACCTTC.

The chain recombines TRBV19 with TRBJ2-7; D is tentatively TRBD1 or TRBD2 (5 bases each). V shed 3 bases and J shed 3 bases, with 12 bases lying between them. Germline-derived CDR1 and CDR2 are LNHDA and SQIVND (reference sequence). The CDR3 extends over 14 amino acids. CDR3 protein: CASSMGGTNYEQYF. CDR3 coding DNA: TGTGCCAGTAGTATGGGTGGGACCAACTACGAGCAGTACTTC.

The gene calls are TRBV7-6 and TRBJ2-1, with D tentatively TRBD1 (6 bases). Trimming took 4 bases from V and 8 from J, leaving 18 bases between them. This CDR3 is 15 amino acids long. From germline, CDR1 is SGHVS and CDR2 FNYEAQ. The CDR3 coding sequence is TGTGCCAGCAGCTCCTACAGGGAAAATAGTGATGAGCAGTTCTTC. This gives the protein CASSSYRENSDEQFF.

V is TRBV27 and J is TRBJ1-1; possible D gene TRBD1, 5 bases. CDR1 and CDR2 (germline): MNHEY, SMNVEV (reference sequence). CDR3 length: 14 residues. V was trimmed by 2 bases and J by 4 bases, leaving 11 bases between them. CDR3: CASSLSRGSTEAFF. In DNA form, the CDR3 reads TGTGCCAGCAGTTTAAGCCGGGGGAGCACTGAAGCTTTCTTT.

CDR3 DNA: TGTGCCAGCAGCTTAATCGGGAGGGGCGCTTTCCACAATGAGCAGTTCTTC. Residues: CASSLIGRGAFHNEQFF. The chain uses TRBV7-9 and TRBJ2-1; 8 nucleotides match TRBD2. The CDR3 has 17 amino acids. Germline V CDR1 and CDR2: SEHNR, FQNEAQ (reference sequence). Unmatched junction bases numbered 11, after V lost 2 bases and J lost 5 bases.